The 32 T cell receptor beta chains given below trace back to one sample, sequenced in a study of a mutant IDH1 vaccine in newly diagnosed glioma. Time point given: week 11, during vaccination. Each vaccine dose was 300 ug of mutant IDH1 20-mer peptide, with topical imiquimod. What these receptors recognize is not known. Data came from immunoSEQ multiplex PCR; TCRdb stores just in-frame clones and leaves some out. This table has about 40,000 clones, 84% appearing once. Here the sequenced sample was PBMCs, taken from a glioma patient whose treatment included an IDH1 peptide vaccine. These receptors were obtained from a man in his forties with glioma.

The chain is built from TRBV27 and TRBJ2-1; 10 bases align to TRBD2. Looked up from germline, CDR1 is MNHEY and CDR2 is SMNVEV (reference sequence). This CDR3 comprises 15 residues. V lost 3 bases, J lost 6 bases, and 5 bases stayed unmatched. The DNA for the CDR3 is TGTGCCAGCAGTTTTTCTAGCGGGAGTACCAATGAGCAGTTCTTC. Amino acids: CASSFSSGSTNEQFF.

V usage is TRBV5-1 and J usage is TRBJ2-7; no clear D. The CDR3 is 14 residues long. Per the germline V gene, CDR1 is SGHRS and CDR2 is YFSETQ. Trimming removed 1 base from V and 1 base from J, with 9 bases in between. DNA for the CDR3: TGCGCCAGCAGCTTGCGGCAGGAATCCTACGAGCAGTACTTC. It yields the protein CASSLRQESYEQYF.

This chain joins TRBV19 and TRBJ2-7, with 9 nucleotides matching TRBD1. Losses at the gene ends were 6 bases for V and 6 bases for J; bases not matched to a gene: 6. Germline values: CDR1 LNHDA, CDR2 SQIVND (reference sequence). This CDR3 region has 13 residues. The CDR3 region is CASRVTGGSEQYF. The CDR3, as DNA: TGTGCCAGTAGGGTCACAGGGGGCTCCGAGCAGTACTTC.

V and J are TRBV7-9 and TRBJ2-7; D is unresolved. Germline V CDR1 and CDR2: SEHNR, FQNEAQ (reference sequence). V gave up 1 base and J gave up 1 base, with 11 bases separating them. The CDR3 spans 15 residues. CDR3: CASSLGGYRSYEQYF. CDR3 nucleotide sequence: TGTGCCAGCAGCTTAGGGGGATATCGGTCCTACGAGCAGTACTTC.

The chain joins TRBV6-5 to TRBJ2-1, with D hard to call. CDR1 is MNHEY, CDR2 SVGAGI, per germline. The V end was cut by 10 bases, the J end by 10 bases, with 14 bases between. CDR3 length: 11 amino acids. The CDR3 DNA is TGTGCCACCACAAGGAAAGGGGAGCAGTTCTTC. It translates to CATTRKGEQFF.

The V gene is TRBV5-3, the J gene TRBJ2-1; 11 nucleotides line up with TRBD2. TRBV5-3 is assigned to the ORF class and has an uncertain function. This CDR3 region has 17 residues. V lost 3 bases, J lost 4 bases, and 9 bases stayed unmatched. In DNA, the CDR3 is TGTGCCAGAAGCTCTACCCTAACTAGCGGGGGTTACAATGAGCAGTTCTTC. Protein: CARSSTLTSGGYNEQFF.

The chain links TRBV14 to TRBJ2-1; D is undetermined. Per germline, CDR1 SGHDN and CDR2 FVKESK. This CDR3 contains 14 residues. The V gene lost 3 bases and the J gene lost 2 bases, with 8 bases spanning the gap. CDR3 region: CASSQGFPYNEQFF. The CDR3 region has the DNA TGTGCCAGCAGCCAGGGCTTCCCCTACAATGAGCAGTTCTTC.

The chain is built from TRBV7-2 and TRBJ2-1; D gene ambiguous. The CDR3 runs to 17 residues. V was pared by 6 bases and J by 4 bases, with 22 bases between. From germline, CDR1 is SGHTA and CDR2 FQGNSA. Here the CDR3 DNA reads TGTGCCAGCAGTTCCCGCCCGGGTCACGGCTCATACAATGAGCAGTTCTTC. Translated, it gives CASSSRPGHGSYNEQFF.

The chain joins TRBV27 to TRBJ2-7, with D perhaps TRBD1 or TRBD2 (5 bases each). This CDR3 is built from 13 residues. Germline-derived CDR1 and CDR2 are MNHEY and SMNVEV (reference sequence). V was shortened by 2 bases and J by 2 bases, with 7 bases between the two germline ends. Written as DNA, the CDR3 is TGTGCCAGCAGTTTACAGGGACCCTACGAGCAGTACTTC. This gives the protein CASSLQGPYEQYF.

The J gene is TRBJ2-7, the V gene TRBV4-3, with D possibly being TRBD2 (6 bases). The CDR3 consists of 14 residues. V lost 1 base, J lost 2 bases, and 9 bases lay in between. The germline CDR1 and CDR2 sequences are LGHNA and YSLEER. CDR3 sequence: CASSQGRETYEQYF. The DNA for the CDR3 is TGCGCCAGCAGCCAAGGCCGGGAGACCTACGAGCAGTACTTC.

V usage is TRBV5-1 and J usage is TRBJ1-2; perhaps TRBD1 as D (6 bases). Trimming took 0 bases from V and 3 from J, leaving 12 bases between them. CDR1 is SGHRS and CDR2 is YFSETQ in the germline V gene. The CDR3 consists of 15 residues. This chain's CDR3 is CASSLVGGWDYGYTF. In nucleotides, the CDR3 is TGCGCCAGCAGCTTGGTTGGGGGCTGGGACTATGGCTACACCTTC.

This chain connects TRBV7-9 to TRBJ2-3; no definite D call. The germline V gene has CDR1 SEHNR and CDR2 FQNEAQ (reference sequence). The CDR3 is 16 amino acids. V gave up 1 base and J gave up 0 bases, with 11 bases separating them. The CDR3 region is CASSLGEIPSTDTQYF. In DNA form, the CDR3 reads TGTGCCAGCAGCTTAGGGGAAATTCCTAGCACAGATACGCAGTATTTT. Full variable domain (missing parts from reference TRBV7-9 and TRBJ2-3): DTGVSQNPRHKITKRGQNVTFRCDPISEHNRLYWYRQTLGQGPEFLTYFQNEAQLEKSRLLSDRFSAERPKGSFSTLEIQRTEQGDSAMYLCASSLGEIPSTDTQYFGPGTRLTVL.

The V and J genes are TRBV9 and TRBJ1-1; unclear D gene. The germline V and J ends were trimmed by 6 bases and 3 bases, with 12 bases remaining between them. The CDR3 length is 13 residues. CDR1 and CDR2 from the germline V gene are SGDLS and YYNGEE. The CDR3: CASTGVADTEAFF. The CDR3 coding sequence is TGTGCCAGCACCGGGGTGGCGGACACTGAAGCTTTCTTT.

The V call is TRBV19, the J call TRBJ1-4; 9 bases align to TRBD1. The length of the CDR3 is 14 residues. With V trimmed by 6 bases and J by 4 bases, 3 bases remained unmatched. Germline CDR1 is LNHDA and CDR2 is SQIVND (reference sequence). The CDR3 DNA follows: TGTGCCAGTAGGAGGGACAGGGTTAATGAAAAACTGTTTTTT. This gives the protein CASRRDRVNEKLFF.

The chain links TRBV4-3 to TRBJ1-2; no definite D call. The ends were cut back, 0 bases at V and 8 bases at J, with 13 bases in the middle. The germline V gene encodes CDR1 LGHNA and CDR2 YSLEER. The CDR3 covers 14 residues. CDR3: CASSQDWGLGGYTF. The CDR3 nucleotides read TGCGCCAGCAGCCAAGATTGGGGTTTAGGGGGCTACACCTTC.

The CDR3 coding sequence is TGTGCCAGCAGTCCTACAGGGCTAGATACGCAGTATTTT. Its translation: CASSPTGLDTQYF. The chain has TRBV2 and TRBJ2-3; possible D gene TRBD1, 6 bases. CDR1 is SNHLY, CDR2 FYNNEI, per germline. The germline V and J ends were trimmed by 5 bases and 5 bases, with 11 bases remaining between them. This CDR3 has 13 residues. The whole variable domain, remainder taken from reference TRBV2 and TRBJ2-3, is EPEVTQTPSHQVTQMGQEVILRCVPISNHLYFYWYRQILGQKVEFLVSFYNNEISEKSEIFDDQFSVERPDGSNFTLKIRSTKLEDSAMYFCASSPTGLDTQYFGPGTRLTVL.

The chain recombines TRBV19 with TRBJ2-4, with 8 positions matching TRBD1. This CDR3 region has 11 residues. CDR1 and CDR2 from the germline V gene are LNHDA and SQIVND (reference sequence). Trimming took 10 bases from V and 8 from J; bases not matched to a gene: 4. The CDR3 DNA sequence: TGTGCCACAACGGACAGGGACATTCAGTACTTC. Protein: CATTDRDIQYF.

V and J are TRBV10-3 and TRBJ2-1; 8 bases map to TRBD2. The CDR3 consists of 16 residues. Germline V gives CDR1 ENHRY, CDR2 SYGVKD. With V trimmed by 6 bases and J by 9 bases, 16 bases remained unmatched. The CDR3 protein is CAISDRTGTRGVEQFF. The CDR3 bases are TGTGCCATCAGCGACAGAACCGGGACTAGAGGGGTTGAGCAGTTCTTC.

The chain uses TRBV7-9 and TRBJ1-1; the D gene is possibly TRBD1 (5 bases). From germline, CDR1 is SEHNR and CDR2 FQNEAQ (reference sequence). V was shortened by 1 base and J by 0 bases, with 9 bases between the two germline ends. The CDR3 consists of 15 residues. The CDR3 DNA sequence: TGTGCCAGCAGCTTAGAGGGACTTATGAACACTGAAGCTTTCTTT. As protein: CASSLEGLMNTEAFF.

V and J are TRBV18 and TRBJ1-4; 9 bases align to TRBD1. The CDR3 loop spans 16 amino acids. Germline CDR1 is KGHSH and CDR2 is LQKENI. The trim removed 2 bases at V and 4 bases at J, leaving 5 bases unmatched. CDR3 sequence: CASSPGTGRFNEKLFF. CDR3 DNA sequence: TGTGCCAGCTCACCAGGGACAGGGAGATTTAATGAAAAACTGTTTTTT.

CDR3 sequence: CASSLGLAGGETQYF. DNA for the CDR3: TGTGCCAGCAGCTTGGGACTAGCGGGAGGAGAGACCCAGTACTTC. This chain uses TRBV5-6 with TRBJ2-5; the match to TRBD2 covers 13 bases. The CDR3 sequence is 15 residues long. Trimming took 0 bases from V and 4 from J; bases not matched to a gene: 0. Germline values: CDR1 SGHDT, CDR2 YYEEEE. Filled out from reference TRBV5-6 and TRBJ2-5, the complete variable domain reads DAGVTQSPTHLIKTRGQQVTLRCSPKSGHDTVSWYQQALGQGPQFIFQYYEEEERQRGNFPDRFSGHQFPNYSSELNVNALLLGDSALYLCASSLGLAGGETQYFGPGTRLLVL.

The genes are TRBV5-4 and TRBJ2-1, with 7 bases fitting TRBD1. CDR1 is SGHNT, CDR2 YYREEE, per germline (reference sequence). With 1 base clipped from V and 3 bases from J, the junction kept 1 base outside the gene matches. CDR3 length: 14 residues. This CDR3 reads CASSLRQGYNEQFF. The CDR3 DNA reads TGTGCCAGCAGCTTGAGACAGGGCTACAATGAGCAGTTCTTC.

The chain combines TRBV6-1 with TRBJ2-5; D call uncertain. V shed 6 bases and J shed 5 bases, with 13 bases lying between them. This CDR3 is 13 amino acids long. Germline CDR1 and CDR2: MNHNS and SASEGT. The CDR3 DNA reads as TGTGCCAGCAGGCCTTATGACGGGGAGACCCAGTACTTC. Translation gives CASRPYDGETQYF.

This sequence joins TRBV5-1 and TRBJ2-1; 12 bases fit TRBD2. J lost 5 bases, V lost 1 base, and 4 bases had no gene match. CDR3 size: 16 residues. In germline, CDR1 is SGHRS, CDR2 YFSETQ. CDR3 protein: CASSLTLAGGHNEQFF. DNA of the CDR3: TGCGCCAGCAGCTTGACCCTAGCGGGAGGGCACAATGAGCAGTTCTTC. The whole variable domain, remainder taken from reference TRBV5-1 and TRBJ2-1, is KAGVTQTPRYLIKTRGQQVTLSCSPISGHRSVSWYQQTPGQGLQFLFEYFSETQRNKGNFPGRFSGRQFSNSRSEMNVSTLELGDSALYLCASSLTLAGGHNEQFFGPGTRLTVL.

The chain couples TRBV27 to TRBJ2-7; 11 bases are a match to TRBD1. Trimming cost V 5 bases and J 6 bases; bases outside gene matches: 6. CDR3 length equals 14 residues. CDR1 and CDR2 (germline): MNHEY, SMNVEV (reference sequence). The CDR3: CASSPWGQGGEQYF. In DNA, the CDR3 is TGTGCCAGCAGTCCTTGGGGACAGGGGGGCGAGCAGTACTTC.

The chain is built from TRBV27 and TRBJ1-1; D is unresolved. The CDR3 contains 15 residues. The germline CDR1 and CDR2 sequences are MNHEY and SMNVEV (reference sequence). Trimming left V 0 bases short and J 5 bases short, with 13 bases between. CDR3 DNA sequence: TGTGCCAGCAGTTTATCCCGCGCAGGAGGGACTGAAGCTTTCTTT. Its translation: CASSLSRAGGTEAFF.

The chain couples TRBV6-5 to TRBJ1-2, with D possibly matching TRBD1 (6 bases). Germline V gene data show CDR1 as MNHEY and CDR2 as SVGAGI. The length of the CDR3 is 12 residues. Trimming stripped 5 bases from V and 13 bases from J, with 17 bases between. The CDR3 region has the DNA TGTGCCAGCAGTCCTAAACAGGGAGAGTGCACCTTC. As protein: CASSPKQGECTF.

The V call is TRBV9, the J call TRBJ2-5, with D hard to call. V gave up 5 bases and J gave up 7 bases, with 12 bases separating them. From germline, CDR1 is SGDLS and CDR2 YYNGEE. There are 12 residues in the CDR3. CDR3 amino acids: CASSRGLGTQYF. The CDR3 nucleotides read TGTGCCAGCAGTCGTGGCCTGGGGACCCAGTACTTC.

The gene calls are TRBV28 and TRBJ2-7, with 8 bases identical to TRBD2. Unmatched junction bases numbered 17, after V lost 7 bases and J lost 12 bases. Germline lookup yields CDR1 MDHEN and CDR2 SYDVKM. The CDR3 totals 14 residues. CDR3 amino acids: CASTVGLAGPPRYF. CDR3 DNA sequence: TGTGCCAGCACCGTGGGGCTAGCGGGCCCACCGCGGTACTTC. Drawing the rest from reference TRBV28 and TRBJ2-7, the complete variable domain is DVKVTQSSRYLVKRTGEKVFLECVQDMDHENMFWYRQDPGLGLRLIYFSYDVKMKEKGDIPEGYSVSREKKERFSLILESASTNQTSMYLCASTVGLAGPPRYFGPGTRLTVT.

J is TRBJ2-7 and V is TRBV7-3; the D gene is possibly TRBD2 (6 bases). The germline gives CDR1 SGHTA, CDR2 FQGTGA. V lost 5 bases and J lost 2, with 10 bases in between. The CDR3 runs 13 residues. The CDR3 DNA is TGTGCCAGCAGCCACCGGGGGACCTACGAGCAGTACTTC. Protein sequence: CASSHRGTYEQYF.

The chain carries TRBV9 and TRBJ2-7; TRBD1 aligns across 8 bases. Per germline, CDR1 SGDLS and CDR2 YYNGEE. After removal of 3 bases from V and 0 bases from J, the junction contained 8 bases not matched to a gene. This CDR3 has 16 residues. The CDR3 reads CASSAGQGTASYEQYF. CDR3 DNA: TGTGCCAGCAGCGCTGGACAGGGAACCGCCTCCTACGAGCAGTACTTC.

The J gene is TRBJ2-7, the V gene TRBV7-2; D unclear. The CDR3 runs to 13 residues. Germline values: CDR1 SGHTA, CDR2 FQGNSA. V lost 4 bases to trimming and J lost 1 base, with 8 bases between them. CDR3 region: CASSYGFSYEQYF. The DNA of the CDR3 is TGTGCCAGCAGCTACGGATTTTCCTACGAGCAGTACTTC. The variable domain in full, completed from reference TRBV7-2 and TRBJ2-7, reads GAGVSQSPSNKVTEKGKDVELRCDPISGHTALYWYRQSLGQGLEFLIYFQGNSAPDKSGLPSDRFSAERTGGSVSTLTIQRTQQEDSAVYLCASSYGFSYEQYFGPGTRLTVT.